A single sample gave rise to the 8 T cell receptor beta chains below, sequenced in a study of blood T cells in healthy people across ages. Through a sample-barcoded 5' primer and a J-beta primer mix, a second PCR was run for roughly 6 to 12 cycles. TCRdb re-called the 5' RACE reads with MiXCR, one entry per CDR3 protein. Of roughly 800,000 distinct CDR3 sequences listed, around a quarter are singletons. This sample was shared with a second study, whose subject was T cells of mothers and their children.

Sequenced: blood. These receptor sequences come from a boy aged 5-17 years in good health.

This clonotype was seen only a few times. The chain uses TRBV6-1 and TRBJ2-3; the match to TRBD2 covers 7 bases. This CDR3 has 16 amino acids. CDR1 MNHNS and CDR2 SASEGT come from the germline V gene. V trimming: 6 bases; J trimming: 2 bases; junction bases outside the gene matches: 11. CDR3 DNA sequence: TGTGCCAGCAGCGCTACTAGCGTAATATACACAGATACGCAGTATTTT. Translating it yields CASSATSVIYTDTQYF.

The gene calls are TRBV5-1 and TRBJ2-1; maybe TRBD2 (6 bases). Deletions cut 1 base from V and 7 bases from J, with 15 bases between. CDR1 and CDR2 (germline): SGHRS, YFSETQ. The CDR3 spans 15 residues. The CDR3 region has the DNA TGCGCCAGCAGCTTGTTTCCGGGGGAGATTAATGAGCAGTTCTTC. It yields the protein CASSLFPGEINEQFF.

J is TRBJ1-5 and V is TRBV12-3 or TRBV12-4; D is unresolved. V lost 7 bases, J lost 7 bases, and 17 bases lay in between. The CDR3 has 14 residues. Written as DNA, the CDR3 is TGTGCCAGCACTACCGAGGAGGGTCGCCAGCCCCAGCATTTT. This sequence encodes CASTTEEGRQPQHF.

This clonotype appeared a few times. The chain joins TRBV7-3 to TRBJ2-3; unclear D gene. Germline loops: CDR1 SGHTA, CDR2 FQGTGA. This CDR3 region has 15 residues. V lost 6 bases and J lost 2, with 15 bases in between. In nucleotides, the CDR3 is TGTGCCAGCAGTTTGGACGCACCCGACACAGATACGCAGTATTTT. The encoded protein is CASSLDAPDTDTQYF.

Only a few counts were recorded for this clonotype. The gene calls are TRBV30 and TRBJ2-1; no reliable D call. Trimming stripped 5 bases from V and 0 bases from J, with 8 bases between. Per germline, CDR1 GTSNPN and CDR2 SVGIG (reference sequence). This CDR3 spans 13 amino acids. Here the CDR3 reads CAWDRRSYNEQFF. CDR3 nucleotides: TGTGCCTGGGACCGGCGCTCCTACAATGAGCAGTTCTTC.

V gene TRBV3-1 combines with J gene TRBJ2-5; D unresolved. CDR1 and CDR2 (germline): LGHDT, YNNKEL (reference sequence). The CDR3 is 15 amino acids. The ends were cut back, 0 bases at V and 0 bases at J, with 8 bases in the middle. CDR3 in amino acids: CASSQDQAYQETQYF. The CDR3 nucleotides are TGTGCCAGCAGCCAAGATCAGGCGTACCAAGAGACCCAGTACTTC.

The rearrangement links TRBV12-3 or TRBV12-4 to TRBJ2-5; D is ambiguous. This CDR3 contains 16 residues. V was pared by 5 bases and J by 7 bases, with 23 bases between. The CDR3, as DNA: TGTGCCAGCAGTACGCCGGGCCGTGGGCTTATCGGGACCCAGTACTTC. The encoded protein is CASSTPGRGLIGTQYF.

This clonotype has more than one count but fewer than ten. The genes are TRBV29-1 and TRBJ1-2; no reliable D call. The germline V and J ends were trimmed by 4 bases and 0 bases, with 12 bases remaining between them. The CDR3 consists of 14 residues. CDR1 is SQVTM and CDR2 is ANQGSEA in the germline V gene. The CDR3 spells CSVVGGLANYGYTF. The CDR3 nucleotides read TGCAGCGTTGTTGGAGGGTTAGCTAACTATGGCTACACCTTC.